The 12 T cell receptor beta chains below all came from one sample that was sequenced in a study of cytomegalovirus exposure and HLA in healthy donors. The PCR ran on 60 Vbeta and 13 Jbeta primers. Libraries were prepared by immunoSEQ multiplex PCR; TCRdb keeps only in-frame clonotypes and omits some of them. The sample records more than 150,000 clones, approximately 82% being singletons. The source material was PBMCs. These receptors all stem from a girl aged 2-9 years in good health and CMV-seropositive.

This rearrangement joins TRBV11-3 to TRBJ2-7; possible D gene TRBD2, 7 bases. V dropped 3 bases and J dropped 3 bases, with 12 bases sitting between them. Germline CDR1 is SGHNT and CDR2 is YENEEA. This CDR3 is 14 amino acids long. CDR3 sequence reads: CASSLGGPLYEQYF. The DNA for the CDR3 is TGTGCCAGCAGCTTGGGGGGGCCTCTCTACGAGCAGTACTTC. Complete variable domain (other parts from reference TRBV11-3 and TRBJ2-7): EAGVVQSPRYKIIEKKQPVAFWCNPISGHNTLYWYLQNLGQGPELLIRYENEEAVDDSQLPKDRFSAERLKGVDSTLKIQPAELGDSAVYLCASSLGGPLYEQYFGPGTRLTVT.

This sequence joins TRBV9 and TRBJ1-1; D not resolved. The CDR3 consists of 13 residues. Trimming cost V 3 bases and J 3 bases, with 9 bases left between them. Germline CDR1 SGDLS, CDR2 YYNGEE. CDR3 coding DNA: TGTGCCAGCAGCGACTGGGGAGACACTGAAGCTTTCTTT. This sequence encodes CASSDWGDTEAFF.

The CDR3 DNA is TGCGCCAGCAGCTATTTGACGGGATACACTGAAGCTTTCTTT. This gives the protein CASSYLTGYTEAFF. The rearrangement uses TRBV5-1 and TRBJ1-1; D is uncertain. The CDR3 contains 14 residues. From germline, CDR1 is SGHRS and CDR2 YFSETQ. V shed 3 bases and J shed 3 bases, with 12 bases lying between them. Looking up the rest from reference TRBV5-1 and TRBJ1-1 gives the full variable domain: KAGVTQTPRYLIKTRGQQVTLSCSPISGHRSVSWYQQTPGQGLQFLFEYFSETQRNKGNFPGRFSGRQFSNSRSEMNVSTLELGDSALYLCASSYLTGYTEAFFGQGTRLTVV.

The chain combines TRBV5-1 with TRBJ1-4; 12 bases align to TRBD1. CDR3 length: 16 amino acids. Germline V gene data show CDR1 as SGHRS and CDR2 as YFSETQ. With V trimmed by 5 bases and J by 7 bases, 9 bases remained unmatched. The CDR3 protein is CASRGQGASDSEKLFF. CDR3 nucleotides: TGCGCCAGCAGGGGACAGGGGGCTAGTGATAGTGAAAAACTGTTTTTT.

The rearrangement links TRBV28 to TRBJ2-1; TRBD1 matches at 12 bases. This CDR3 is built from 15 residues. The junction had 6 bases not matched to a gene; V was cut back by 4 bases and J by 8 bases. Germline assignment: CDR1 MDHEN and CDR2 SYDVKM. CDR3 in amino acids: CASSSRDRGPDEQFF. CDR3 DNA: TGTGCCAGCAGTTCCCGGGACAGGGGGCCTGATGAGCAGTTCTTC.

J is TRBJ1-2 and V is TRBV30; no clear D. This CDR3 spans 11 amino acids. The germline CDR1 and CDR2 sequences are GTSNPN and SVGIG (reference sequence). DNA for the CDR3: TGTGGAGGAGCAGCTAACTATGGCTACACCTTC. Translated, it gives CGGAANYGYTF.

The chain recombines TRBV20-1 with TRBJ2-1; TRBD1 is a possible D gene (5 bases). V was trimmed by 3 bases and J by 8 bases, leaving 8 bases between them. Germline V gene data show CDR1 as DFQATT and CDR2 as SNEGSKA (reference sequence). The CDR3 has 11 amino acids. The CDR3 coding sequence is TGCAGTGCTAGTTGGGGCGATGAGCAGTTCTTC. It codes for CSASWGDEQFF.

V and J are TRBV2 and TRBJ2-2; D is perhaps TRBD1 (6 bases). In germline, CDR1 is SNHLY, CDR2 FYNNEI. The CDR3 is 15 residues long. Trimming cost V 9 bases and J 2 bases, with 16 bases left between them. The CDR3, as DNA: TGTGCCAGTAGTAGGGGACAAATTAACACCGGGGAGCTGTTTTTT. Its translation is CASSRGQINTGELFF. The full variable domain, in which reference TRBV2 and TRBJ2-2 provide the parts outside the CDR3, is EPEVTQTPSHQVTQMGQEVILRCVPISNHLYFYWYRQILGQKVEFLVSFYNNEISEKSEIFDDQFSVERPDGSNFTLKIRSTKLEDSAMYFCASSRGQINTGELFFGEGSRLTVL.

The gene calls are TRBV18 and TRBJ1-6; perhaps TRBD1 as D (6 bases). The CDR3 totals 16 residues. Looked up from germline, CDR1 is KGHSH and CDR2 is LQKENI. V was cut by 6 bases and J by 2 bases, with 14 bases left in between. The CDR3: CASSHRGGAYNSPLHF. The CDR3 nucleotides are TGTGCCAGCTCCCACCGGGGGGGCGCCTATAATTCACCCCTCCACTTT.

The rearrangement links TRBV28 to TRBJ1-1; TRBD1 is a possible D gene (6 bases). Trimming stripped 2 bases from V and 1 base from J, with 11 bases between. The CDR3 sequence is 15 residues long. Germline CDR1 reads MDHEN; CDR2 reads SYDVKM. The CDR3 is CASSLQGPKNTEAFF. CDR3 in DNA: TGTGCCAGCAGTTTACAGGGGCCCAAGAACACTGAAGCTTTCTTT.

V is TRBV19 and J is TRBJ1-5; D is perhaps TRBD1 (6 bases). Trimming took off 6 bases at V and 1 base at J, with 10 bases between the two ends. This CDR3 is built from 14 residues. Germline V gene data show CDR1 as LNHDA and CDR2 as SQIVND (reference sequence). The CDR3 protein is CASSTGQSNQPQHF. The CDR3 nucleotides are TGTGCCAGTAGCACCGGACAGAGCAATCAGCCCCAGCATTTT. Complete variable domain (other parts from reference TRBV19 and TRBJ1-5): DGGITQSPKYLFRKEGQNVTLSCEQNLNHDAMYWYRQDPGQGLRLIYYSQIVNDFQKGDIAEGYSVSREKKESFPLTVTSAQKNPTAFYLCASSTGQSNQPQHFGDGTRLSIL.

The V gene is TRBV30, the J gene TRBJ1-4; 9 nucleotides match TRBD1. The CDR3 is 14 amino acids. CDR1 and CDR2 from the germline V gene are GTSNPN and SVGIG (reference sequence). The trim removed 4 bases at V and 7 bases at J, leaving 7 bases unmatched. CDR3 in amino acids: CAWMTGTGLEKLFF. CDR3 coding DNA: TGTGCCTGGATGACCGGGACAGGGCTTGAAAAACTGTTTTTT. The full variable domain, its missing parts supplied by reference TRBV30 and TRBJ1-4, is SQTIHQWPATLVQPVGSPLSLECTVEGTSNPNLYWYRQAAGRGLQLLFYSVGIGQISSEVPQNLSASRPQDRQFILSSKKLLLSDSGFYLCAWMTGTGLEKLFFGSGTQLSVL.